The next 12 T cell receptor beta chains were all read from a single sample in a study of immune evolution from preneoplasia to lung adenocarcinoma. Only in-frame clones appear in the TCRdb table, and some are missing; sequencing was by immunoSEQ multiplex PCR. Among 6,000 or so clones, less than 85% were seen once, and the ten largest hold approximately 12%. The sample consisted of FFPE minimally invasive lung adenocarcinoma tissue. The receptors were sampled from a person between 65 and 79 years old with lung adenocarcinoma.

V and J are TRBV10-1 and TRBJ1-1, with TRBD1 matching over 11 bases. V gave up 3 bases and J gave up 5 bases; unmatched junction bases: 5. The CDR3 loop spans 15 amino acids. Germline V gives CDR1 WNHNN, CDR2 SYGVQD (reference sequence). The CDR3 region has the DNA TGCGCCAGCAGTGAAGGACAGGGGGCTCGAACTGAAGCTTTCTTT. This encodes CASSEGQGARTEAFF.

V and J are TRBV4-2 and TRBJ2-7, with D possibly TRBD1 on 6 matching bases. Germline V lookup: CDR1 LGHNA, CDR2 YNFKEQ. The germline V and J ends were trimmed by 0 bases and 2 bases, with 11 bases remaining between them. The CDR3 runs 15 residues. CDR3 coding DNA: TGTGCCAGCAGCCAAGATGTGTACAGGGCCTACGAGCAGTACTTC. It specifies CASSQDVYRAYEQYF.

This chain uses TRBV20-1 with TRBJ1-2; D remains unclear. The germline V gene has CDR1 DFQATT and CDR2 SNEGSKA (reference sequence). The CDR3 loop spans 11 amino acids. V was shortened by 3 bases and J by 8 bases, with 10 bases between the two germline ends. CDR3 loop: CSASPTDGYTF. The CDR3 DNA sequence: TGCAGTGCTAGCCCTACTGACGGCTACACCTTC.

The table lists this clone with a count of one. V usage is TRBV10-2 and J usage is TRBJ2-7, with 9 bases aligning to TRBD1. Germline lookup yields CDR1 WSHSY and CDR2 SAAADI. The CDR3 contains 14 residues. With 8 bases clipped from V and 2 bases from J, the junction kept 7 bases outside the gene matches. The CDR3 DNA reads TGCGCCAGCGCCCGGACAGGGGTGCCCTACGAGCAGTACTTC. Translated: CASARTGVPYEQYF.

The V call is TRBV9, the J call TRBJ2-5; 10 bases agree with TRBD1. The junction had 5 bases not matched to a gene; V was cut back by 5 bases and J by 4 bases. The CDR3 is made up of 14 amino acids. CDR1 SGDLS and CDR2 YYNGEE come from the germline V gene. In nucleotides, the CDR3 is TGTGCCAGCAGTGCCAGGACAGGGGGAGAGACCCAGTACTTC. Encoded protein: CASSARTGGETQYF.

This chain connects TRBV6-5 to TRBJ1-3; 8 positions agree with TRBD1. V lost 0 bases to trimming and J lost 1 base; unmatched junction nucleotides: 2. This CDR3 is built from 16 residues. The V gene's germline CDR1 is MNHEY and CDR2 SVGAGI. The CDR3 region is CASSYSRTGSGNTIYF. CDR3 in DNA: TGTGCCAGCAGTTACTCTCGGACAGGGTCTGGAAACACCATATATTTT.

The J gene is TRBJ2-2, the V gene TRBV7-9; unclear D gene. The germline V and J ends were trimmed by 3 bases and 5 bases, with 10 bases remaining between them. Germline V lookup: CDR1 SEHNR, CDR2 FQNEAQ (reference sequence). The CDR3 runs to 14 residues. The CDR3 is CASSFTSETGELFF. The CDR3, as DNA: TGTGCCAGCAGCTTTACCTCAGAAACCGGGGAGCTGTTTTTT.

The chain links TRBV18 to TRBJ1-1; no firm D call. CDR1 is KGHSH, CDR2 LQKENI, per germline. CDR3 length: 14 residues. Trimming cost V 0 bases and J 0 bases, with 5 bases left between them. CDR3 sequence (DNA): TGTGCCAGCTCACCACCGGGGTTGAACACTGAAGCTTTCTTT. Protein sequence: CASSPPGLNTEAFF.

V usage is TRBV14 and J usage is TRBJ2-7, with a tentative D call TRBD1 (6 bases). Germline V gives CDR1 SGHDN, CDR2 FVKESK. Deletions cut 1 base from V and 2 bases from J, with 6 bases between. This CDR3 comprises 13 residues. The CDR3 protein is CASSQGGPYEQYF. The CDR3 DNA follows: TGTGCCAGCAGCCAAGGGGGGCCCTACGAGCAGTACTTC.

The chain recombines TRBV9 with TRBJ2-6; no firm D call. Germline CDR1 and CDR2: SGDLS and YYNGEE. CDR3 length equals 17 residues. Trimming took 3 bases from V and 2 from J, leaving 15 bases between them. The CDR3 reads CASSEFRAPAGANVLTF. The CDR3 bases are TGTGCCAGCAGCGAATTCCGGGCACCCGCTGGGGCCAACGTCCTGACTTTC.

The chain couples TRBV5-1 to TRBJ2-5; D is possibly TRBD1 or TRBD2 (5 bases each). Per the germline V gene, CDR1 is SGHRS and CDR2 is YFSETQ. V shed 4 bases and J shed 5 bases, with 15 bases lying between them. There are 14 residues in the CDR3. The DNA for the CDR3 is TGCGCCAGCAGCCTAGGGACCCTCGGGGAGACCCAGTACTTC. Its translation: CASSLGTLGETQYF.

As for this clone: One junction end does not reproduce the germline sequence, and a read error may be involved. The chain links TRBV6-6 to TRBJ2-3; D not resolved. CDR1 is MNHNY, CDR2 SVGAGI, per germline (reference sequence). The CDR3 totals 14 residues. The CDR3, as DNA: TGTGCCATCAGTGAGTCGATGCCCACAGATACGCAGTATTTT. Amino acids: CAISESMPTDTQYF.